The present entry profiles one TCR beta chain with its context. This entry is derived from a study of technical replicates of blood from a few donors. Assay: immunoSEQ multiplex PCR; the TCRdb copy retains only in-frame clones and omits some. The table includes tens of thousands of clones, 93% detected once. V shed 7 bases and J shed 1 base, with 14 bases lying between them. Germline V gene sequence: CDR1 SGDLS, CDR2 YYNGEE. The CDR3 spans 14 residues. The genes are TRBV9 and TRBJ1-1; D perhaps matches TRBD1 (5 bases). The sequenced sample was T cells isolated from PBMCs. This clonotype was sampled from a human donor in good health. This CDR3 reads CASSPGQANTEAFF. In nucleotides, the CDR3 is TGTGCCAGCTCACCAGGACAAGCGAACACTGAAGCTTTCTTT.